This TCR beta chain was profiled in a study of monozygotic twins with inflammatory bowel disease (dated 2019 in TCRdb). In the study overall: The complete study included roughly 30 monozygotic twin pairs: 19 IBD-discordant Danish pairs and nine German pairs, of which four were IBD-concordant and five were IBD-discordant. Each individual had, on average, about 151 000 unique TCRalpha sequences and 181 000 unique TCRbeta sequences available for analysis. Within discordant pairs, disease-associated traits were sought mainly by comparing IBD patients with their genetically identical healthy co-twins.

What the authors observed across the whole study: Concordant and discordant twins showed no difference in repertoire similarity, possibly because of limited statistical power. The analysis was unable to tell different T cell subtypes apart. No single strong signal or clonotype linked to IBD turned up in the results, so the idea that one exists was not supported. TCRbeta repertoire diversity, by inverse Simpson index, was decreased in IBD patients compared with their healthy co-twins. Differing immunosuppressive treatments among patients may have added background noise and inter-individual variability to the repertoires. IBD patients shared fewer clonotypes with other individuals than healthy twins did, most markedly in patients showing signs of disease activity.

Turning to this clonotype: The antigen it binds to is not known.

The CDR3 starts with the cysteine, ends with the phenylalanine, and has 17 residues. A DNA sequence was not provided. The germline V gene (reference sequence) sets CDR1 to WNHNN and CDR2 to SYGVQD. An approximately 2.5 ml peripheral blood sample was drawn into PAXgene tubes per donor and stored at -80°C. Total RNA was isolated from whole blood with the PAXgene blood miRNA kit on an automated QIAcube, without T cell sorting. Peripheral blood from monozygotic twin pairs, either concordant or discordant for inflammatory bowel disease, underwent deep TCRalpha and TCRbeta repertoire profiling that used unique molecular barcoding. Smoking habits were recorded for all twin pairs, and each individual was classified as a current, former or never smoker. Receptor amplification or capture employed 5' RACE. Preparation of each TCR library used 3,000 to 3,500 ng of total RNA. For each sample, cDNA synthesis was carried out in eight separate reactions using SMARTScribe reverse transcriptase. During cDNA synthesis, template switching was used to introduce unique molecular identifiers that contained a 6-nucleotide sample barcode. Amplification of TCRalpha and TCRbeta cDNA involved two nested PCRs of roughly 17 and 9 cycles, and each PCR was followed by bead purification. Before amplification, the cDNA was treated with uracil DNA-glycosylase and purified using the QIAquick PCR purification kit. The second PCR added Illumina TruSeq-compatible adapters along with sample-specific barcodes. TapeStation and Qubit were used to check library quality and concentration, and roughly 4.8 ng of each library went into the pool. The pooled libraries were sequenced with 2 x 100 bp reads and custom sequencing primers on an Illumina HiSeq2500 single-index Rapid Run. Per the authors' processing: UMI-based consensus assembly with MiGEC version 1.2.6 was used to correct PCR and sequencing errors. MiXCR version 2.1.1 was used for V(D)J alignment, clonotype assembly and CDR3 extraction. To normalise gene usage, clonotype sharing and MAIT/NKT TCR abundance, the top 1000, 10 000 and 20 000 clonotypes in each sample were analysed. After downsampling to 27 000 UMIs, diversity was calculated as the inverse Simpson index using the vegan R package. Paired Mann-Whitney U tests were applied to discordant twin pairs, with Benjamini-Hochberg correction for multiple testing. After TCRdb reprocessed the reads, each CDR3 protein sequence was kept as one row, without DNA. TCRdb assigned the V and J calls; the authors' analysis was not used. The table for this sample shows about 330,000 distinct CDR3 sequences. The top ten clones comprise 2% to 2.5% of the sample.

Sequenced sample: blood. The source of this sequence is a human donor with ulcerative colitis or Crohn's disease, or a healthy co-twin of an affected twin (not recorded which). The rearranged chain carries TRBV10-1 and TRBJ2-7; TCRdb's D gene call, TRBD2, goes unchecked for lack of DNA. The CDR3 sequence is CASSPGTSGSLSYEQYF.